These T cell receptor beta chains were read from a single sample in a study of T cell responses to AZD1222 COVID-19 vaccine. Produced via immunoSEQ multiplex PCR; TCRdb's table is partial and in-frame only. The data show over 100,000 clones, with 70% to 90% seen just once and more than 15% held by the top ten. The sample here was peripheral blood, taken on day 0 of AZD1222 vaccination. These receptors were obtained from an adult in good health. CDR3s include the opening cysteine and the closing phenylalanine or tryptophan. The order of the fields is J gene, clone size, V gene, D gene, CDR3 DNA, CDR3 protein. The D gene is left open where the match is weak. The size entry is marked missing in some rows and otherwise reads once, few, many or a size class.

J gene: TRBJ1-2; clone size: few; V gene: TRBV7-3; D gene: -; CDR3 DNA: TGTGCCAGCAGCACCCGGGACGGCTATGGCTACACCTTC; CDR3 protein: CASSTRDGYGYTF
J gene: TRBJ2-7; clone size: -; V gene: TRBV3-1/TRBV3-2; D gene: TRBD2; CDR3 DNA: TGTGCCAGCAGCCACTCACTAGCGGGGGGTCAGTACGAGCAGTACTTC; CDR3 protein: CASSHSLAGGQYEQYF
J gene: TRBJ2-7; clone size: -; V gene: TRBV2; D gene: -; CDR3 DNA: TGTGCCAGCAGTGAGGGAGGGGGGTACTACGAGCAGTACTTC; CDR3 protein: CASSEGGGYYEQYF
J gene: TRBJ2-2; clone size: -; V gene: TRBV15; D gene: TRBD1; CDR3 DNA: TGTGCCACCAGCAGAGAACAGGGGTACACCGGGGAGCTGTTTTTT; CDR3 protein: CATSREQGYTGELFF
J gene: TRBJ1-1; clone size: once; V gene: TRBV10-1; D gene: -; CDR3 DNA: TGCGCCAGCAGTGACCGGGGTCAGAGCACTGAAGCTTTCTTT; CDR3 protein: CASSDRGQSTEAFF
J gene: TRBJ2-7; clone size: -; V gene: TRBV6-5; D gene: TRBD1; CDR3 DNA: TGTGCCAGCAGCCAGACGGGACAGGGGCAGTACGAGCAGTACTTC; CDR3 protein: CASSQTGQGQYEQYF
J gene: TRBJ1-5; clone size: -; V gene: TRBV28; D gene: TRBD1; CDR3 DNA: TGTGCCGCTGTCGGGCCCGGGACAGGTAGCAATCAGCCCCAGCATTTT; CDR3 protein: CAAVGPGTGSNQPQHF
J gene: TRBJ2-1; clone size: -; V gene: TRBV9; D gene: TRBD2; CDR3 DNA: TGTGCCAGCAGCGTAGCTCCAGCGGGAGCGGAGTTCTTC; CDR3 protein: CASSVAPAGAEFF
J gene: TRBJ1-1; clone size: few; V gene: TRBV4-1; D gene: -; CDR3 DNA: TGCGCCAGCAGCCTGTCTCGGGGGGTCACTGAAGCTTTCTTT; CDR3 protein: CASSLSRGVTEAFF
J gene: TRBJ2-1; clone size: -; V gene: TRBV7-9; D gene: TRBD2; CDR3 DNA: TGTGCCAGCAGCTTTAGGAGCGGGGGCAGTCCGAGCTCCTACAATGAGCAGTTCTTC; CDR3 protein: CASSFRSGGSPSSYNEQFF
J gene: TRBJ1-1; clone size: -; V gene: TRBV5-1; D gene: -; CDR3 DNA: TGCGCCAGCAGCTTGAGTGGGGGGTCAGAAGCTTTCTTT; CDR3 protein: CASSLSGGSEAFF
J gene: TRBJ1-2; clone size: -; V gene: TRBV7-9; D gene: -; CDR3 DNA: TGTGCCAGCACCTCAGGGAATACGAACTATGGCTACACCTTC; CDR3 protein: CASTSGNTNYGYTF